The sequence of this T cell receptor beta chain was determined in a study of early T cells in non-severe SARS-CoV-2 infection. This clonotype was counted a few times. The CDR3 is 15 residues long. CDR1 and CDR2 from the germline V gene are MNHEY and SVGAGI. V was pared by 7 bases and J by 4 bases, with 12 bases of the junction left unmatched. Unique molecular identifiers were attached to individual cDNA molecules. TCRdb itself ran the 5' RACE reads through MiXCR, one entry per CDR3 protein. The repertoire holds some 82,000 distinct CDR3 sequences, with over 10% as singletons. The chain has TRBV6-5 and TRBJ1-2; 7 bases match TRBD1. Sequenced material: whole blood. The receptor's source is an adult who was a healthcare worker with PCR-confirmed SARS-CoV-2 infection or an uninfected control (not recorded which). CDR3 sequence reads: CASTTGTANGYGYTF. The CDR3, as DNA: TGTGCCAGCACCACCGGGACAGCCAATGGCTATGGCTACACCTTC.